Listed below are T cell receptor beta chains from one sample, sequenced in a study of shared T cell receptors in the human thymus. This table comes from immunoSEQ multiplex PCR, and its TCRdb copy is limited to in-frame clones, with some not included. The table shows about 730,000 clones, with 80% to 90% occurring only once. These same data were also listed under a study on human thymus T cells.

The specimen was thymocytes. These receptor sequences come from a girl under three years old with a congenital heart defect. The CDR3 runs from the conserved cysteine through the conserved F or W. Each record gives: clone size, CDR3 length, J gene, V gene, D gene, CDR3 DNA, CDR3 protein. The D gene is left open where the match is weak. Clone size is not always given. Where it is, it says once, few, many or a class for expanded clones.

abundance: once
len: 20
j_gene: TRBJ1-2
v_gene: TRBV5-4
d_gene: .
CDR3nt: TGTGCCAGCAGCCCCCTTAATCGGCCCTTAGGAGGGCCTGCAGGCTATGGCTACACCTTC
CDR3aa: CASSPLNRPLGGPAGYGYTF

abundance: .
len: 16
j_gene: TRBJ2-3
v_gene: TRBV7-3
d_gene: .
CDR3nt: TGTGCCAGCAGCTTGGGGCGGACAGACAGCACAGATACGCAGTATTTT
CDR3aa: CASSLGRTDSTDTQYF

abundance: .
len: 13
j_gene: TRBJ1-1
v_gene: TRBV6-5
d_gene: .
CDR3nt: TGTGCCAGCAGAGGACAACTGAACACTGAAGCTTTCTTT
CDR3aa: CASRGQLNTEAFF

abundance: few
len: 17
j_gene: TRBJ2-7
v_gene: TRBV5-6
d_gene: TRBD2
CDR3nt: TGTGCCAGCAGCCGGGTATACTCCGGGACTAGACGCTACGAGCAGTACTTC
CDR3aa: CASSRVYSGTRRYEQYF

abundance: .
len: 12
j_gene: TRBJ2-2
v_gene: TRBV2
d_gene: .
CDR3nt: TGTGCCAGCAGCAGGAACACCGGGGAGCTGTTTTTT
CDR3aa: CASSRNTGELFF

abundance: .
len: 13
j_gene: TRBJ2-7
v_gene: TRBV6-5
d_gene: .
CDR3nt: TGTGCCAGCAGTTACTCGTCCTGTTACGAGCAGTACTTC
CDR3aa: CASSYSSCYEQYF

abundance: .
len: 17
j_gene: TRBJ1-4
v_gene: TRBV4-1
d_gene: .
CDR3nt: TGCGCCAGCAGCCACGCGCAGGGCAGGTTAGCATCGGGAAAACTGTTTTTT
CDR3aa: CASSHAQGRLASGKLFF

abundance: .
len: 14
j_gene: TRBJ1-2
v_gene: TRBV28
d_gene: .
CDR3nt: TGTGCCAGCAGTTTAGCCCCGAGAGGCTATGGCTACACCTTC
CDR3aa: CASSLAPRGYGYTF

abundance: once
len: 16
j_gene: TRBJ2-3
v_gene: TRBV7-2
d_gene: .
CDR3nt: TGTGCCAGCAGCTTACCCGGCTCTAGTAGAACAGATACGCAGTATTTT
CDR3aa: CASSLPGSSRTDTQYF

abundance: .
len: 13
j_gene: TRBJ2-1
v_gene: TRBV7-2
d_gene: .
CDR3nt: TGTGCCAGCAGCCGAACGGAGGGACATGAGCAGTTCTTC
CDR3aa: CASSRTEGHEQFF

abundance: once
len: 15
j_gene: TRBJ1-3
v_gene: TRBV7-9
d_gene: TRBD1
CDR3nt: TGTGCCAGCAGCTTTCAGGGGGCCGCGGGAAACACCATATATTTT
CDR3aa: CASSFQGAAGNTIYF

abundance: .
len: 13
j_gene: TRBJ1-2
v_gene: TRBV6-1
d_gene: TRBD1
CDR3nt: TGTGCCAGCTGCCAGGGGGCTGAGGATGGCTACACCTTC
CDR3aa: CASCQGAEDGYTF

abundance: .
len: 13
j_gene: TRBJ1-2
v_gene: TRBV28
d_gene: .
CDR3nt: TGTGCCAGCAGACGTAGACAGAACTATGGCTACACCTTC
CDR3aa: CASRRRQNYGYTF

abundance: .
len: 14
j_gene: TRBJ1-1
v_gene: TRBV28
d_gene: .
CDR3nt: TGTGCCAGCTCCTCACCCCCAGGGGCCAACCGTGCTTTCTTT
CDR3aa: CASSSPPGANRAFF

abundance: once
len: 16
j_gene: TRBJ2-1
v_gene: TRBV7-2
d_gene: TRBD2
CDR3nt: TGTGCCAGCAGCCCTGGAGGGAGCGGGGACGACAATGAGCAGTTCTTC
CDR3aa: CASSPGGSGDDNEQFF

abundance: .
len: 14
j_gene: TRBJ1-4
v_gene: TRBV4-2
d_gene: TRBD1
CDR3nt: TGTGCCAGCAGCCGGACAGGGGTCCGAGAAAAACTGTTTTTT
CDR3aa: CASSRTGVREKLFF

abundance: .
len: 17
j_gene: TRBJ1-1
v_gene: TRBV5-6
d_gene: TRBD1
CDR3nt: TGTGCCAGCAGCCGGGGGACAGGGAAAGCTGGGAACACTGAAGCTTTCTTT
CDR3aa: CASSRGTGKAGNTEAFF

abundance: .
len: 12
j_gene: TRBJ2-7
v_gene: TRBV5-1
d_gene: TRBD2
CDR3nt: TGCGCCAGCAGCCCGGGGGGGTACGAGCAGTACTTC
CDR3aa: CASSPGGYEQYF

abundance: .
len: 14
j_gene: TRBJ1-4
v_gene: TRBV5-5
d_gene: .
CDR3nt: TGTGCCAGCAGCGAACAGGAAGATAATGAAAAACTGTTTTTT
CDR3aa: CASSEQEDNEKLFF

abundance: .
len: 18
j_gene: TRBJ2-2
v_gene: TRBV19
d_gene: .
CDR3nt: TGTGCCAGTAGTATAGATCCGGGTGGAGGGAAGGCCACCGGGGAGCTGTTTTTT
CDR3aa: CASSIDPGGGKATGELFF

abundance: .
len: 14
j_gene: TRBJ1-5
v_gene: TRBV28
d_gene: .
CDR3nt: TGTGCCAGCAGAAAAGGAGGGCACAATCAGCCCCAGCATTTT
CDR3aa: CASRKGGHNQPQHF

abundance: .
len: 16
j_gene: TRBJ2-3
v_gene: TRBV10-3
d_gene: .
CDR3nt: TGTGCCATCAGCAAACATCTAGCGAGGGACACAGATACGCAGTATTTT
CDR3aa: CAISKHLARDTDTQYF

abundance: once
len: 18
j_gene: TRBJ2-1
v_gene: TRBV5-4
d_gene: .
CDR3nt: TGTGCCAGCAGCTTGGGATGGGGGCGGGGGAGCTCCTACAATGAGCAGTTCTTC
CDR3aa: CASSLGWGRGSSYNEQFF

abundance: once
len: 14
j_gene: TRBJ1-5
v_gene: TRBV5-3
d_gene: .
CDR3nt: TGTGCCAGAAGCTCGGGACATGACAATCAGCCCCAGCATTTT
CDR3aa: CARSSGHDNQPQHF

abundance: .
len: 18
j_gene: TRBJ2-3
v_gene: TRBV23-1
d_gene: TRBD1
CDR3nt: TGCGCCAGCAGTCAATCTAGGGGCCCCGGGACAGGGGAAGATACGCAGTATTTT
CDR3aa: CASSQSRGPGTGEDTQYF

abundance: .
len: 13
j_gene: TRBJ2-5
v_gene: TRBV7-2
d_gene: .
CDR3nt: TGTGCCAGCAGCCAAGACTACCGTGAGACCCAGTACTTC
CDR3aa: CASSQDYRETQYF

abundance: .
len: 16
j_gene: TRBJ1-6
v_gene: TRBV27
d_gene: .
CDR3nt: TGTGCCAGCAGTGCCCGTCTTGTAGCTTGGAATTCACCCCTCCACTTT
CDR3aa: CASSARLVAWNSPLHF

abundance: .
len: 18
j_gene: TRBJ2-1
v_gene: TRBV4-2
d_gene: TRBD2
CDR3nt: TGTGCCAGCAGCCAAGATCCCACTGGGCGGGGGGGTTACAATGAGCAGTTCTTC
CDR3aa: CASSQDPTGRGGYNEQFF

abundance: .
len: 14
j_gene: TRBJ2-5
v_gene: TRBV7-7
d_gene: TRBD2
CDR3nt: TGTGCTAGCAGCCTGACTAGCGGGTGTGAGACCCAGTACTTC
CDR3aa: CASSLTSGCETQYF

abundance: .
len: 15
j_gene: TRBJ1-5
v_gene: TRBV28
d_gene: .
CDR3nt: TGTGCCAGCAGTCCTAGACCCGGGGTGTCACAGCCCCAGCATTTT
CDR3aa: CASSPRPGVSQPQHF

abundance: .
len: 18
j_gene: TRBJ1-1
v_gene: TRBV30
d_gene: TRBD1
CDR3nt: TGTGCCTGGAGCCAACGACAGGGAGGCCAACTACTTAACACTGAAGCTTTCTTT
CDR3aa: CAWSQRQGGQLLNTEAFF

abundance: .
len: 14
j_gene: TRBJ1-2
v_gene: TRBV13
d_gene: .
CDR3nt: TGTGCCAGCAGCTTAGAAGGGAGCAGGTATGGCTACACCTTC
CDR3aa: CASSLEGSRYGYTF

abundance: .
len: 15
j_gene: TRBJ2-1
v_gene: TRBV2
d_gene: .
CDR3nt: TGTGCCAGCAGTGGTCGGGGATGGAGTACGGGTGAGCAGTTCTTC
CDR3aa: CASSGRGWSTGEQFF

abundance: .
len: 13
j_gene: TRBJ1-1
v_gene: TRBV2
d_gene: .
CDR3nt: TGTGCCAGGACGGGACTCCAAGATACTGAAGCTTTCTTT
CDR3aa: CARTGLQDTEAFF

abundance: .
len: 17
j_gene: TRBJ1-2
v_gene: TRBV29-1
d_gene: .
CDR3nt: TGCAGCGTTGAAGGAAGTGAGGGTAGGCAGACCTCCTTCGGCTACACCTTC
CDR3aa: CSVEGSEGRQTSFGYTF

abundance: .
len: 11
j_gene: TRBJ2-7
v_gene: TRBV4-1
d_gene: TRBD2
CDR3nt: TGCGCCAGCAGCCAAGCCTCGGGGGGGTGGTTC
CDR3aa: CASSQASGGWF

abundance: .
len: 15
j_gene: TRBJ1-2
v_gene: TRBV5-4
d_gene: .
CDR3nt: TGTGCCAGCAGCTTGGCTAACCACAGGCTTTCTTTTTACACCTTC
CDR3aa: CASSLANHRLSFYTF

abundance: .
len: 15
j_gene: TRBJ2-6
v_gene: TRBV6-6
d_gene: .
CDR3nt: TGTGCCAGCAGTGAGGGCAGCTCTGGGGCCAACGTCCTGACTTTC
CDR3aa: CASSEGSSGANVLTF

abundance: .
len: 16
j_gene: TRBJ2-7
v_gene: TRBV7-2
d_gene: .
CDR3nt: TGTGCCAGCAGCTTAGTTAGGGGACACAGCTCCTACGAGCAGTACTTC
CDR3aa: CASSLVRGHSSYEQYF

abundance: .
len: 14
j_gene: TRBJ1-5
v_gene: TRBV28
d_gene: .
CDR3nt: TGTGCCAGCAGCCTAGGGGGGGGTGATCAGCCCCAGCATTTT
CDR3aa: CASSLGGGDQPQHF

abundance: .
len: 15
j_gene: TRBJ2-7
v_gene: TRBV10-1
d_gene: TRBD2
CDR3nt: TGCGCCAGCAGTGAGTCTAGCGGGGGGATATACGAGCAGTACTTC
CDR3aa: CASSESSGGIYEQYF

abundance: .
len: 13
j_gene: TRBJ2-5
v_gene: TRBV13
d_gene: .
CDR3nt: TGTGCCAGCAGCACAGGACGGCCTCACACCCAGTACTTC
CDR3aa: CASSTGRPHTQYF

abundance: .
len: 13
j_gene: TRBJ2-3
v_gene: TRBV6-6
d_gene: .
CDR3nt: TGTGCCAGCGGACTCCTCTTCACAGATACGCAGTATTTT
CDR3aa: CASGLLFTDTQYF

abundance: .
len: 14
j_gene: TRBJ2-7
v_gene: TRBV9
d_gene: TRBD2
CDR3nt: TGTGCCAGCAGCGAGAGGACTAGCGGCTACGAGCAGTACTTC
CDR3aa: CASSERTSGYEQYF

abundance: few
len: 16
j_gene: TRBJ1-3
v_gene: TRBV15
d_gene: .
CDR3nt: TGTGCCACCAGCAGAGGAGCAAGGGGTAAAGGAAACACCATATATTTT
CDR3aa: CATSRGARGKGNTIYF

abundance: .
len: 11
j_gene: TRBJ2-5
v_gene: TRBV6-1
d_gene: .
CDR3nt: TGTGCCAGCAGTGAGGGCGGGGCCCAGTACTTC
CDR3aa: CASSEGGAQYF

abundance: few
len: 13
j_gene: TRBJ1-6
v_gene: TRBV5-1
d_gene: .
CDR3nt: TGCGCCAGCAGCGGGGCGTATAATTCACCCCTCCACTTT
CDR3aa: CASSGAYNSPLHF

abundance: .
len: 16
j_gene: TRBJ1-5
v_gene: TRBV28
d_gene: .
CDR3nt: TGTGCCAGCAGTTTCGGGGACCAGGGGCATTGTCAGCCCCAGCATTTT
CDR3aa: CASSFGDQGHCQPQHF

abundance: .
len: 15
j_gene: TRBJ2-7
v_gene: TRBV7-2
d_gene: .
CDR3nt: TGTGCCAGCAGCCGCTTCGGACCCGGGGTCTACGAGCAGTACTTC
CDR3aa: CASSRFGPGVYEQYF

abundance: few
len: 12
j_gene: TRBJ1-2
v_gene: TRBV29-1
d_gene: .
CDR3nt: TGCAGCGTTGAAGATCGTGGGCTGGGCTACACCTTC
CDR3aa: CSVEDRGLGYTF

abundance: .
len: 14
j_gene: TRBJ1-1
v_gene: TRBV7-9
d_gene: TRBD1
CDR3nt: TGTGCCAGCAGCCTGACAGGGCTGGGGACTGAAGCTTTCTTT
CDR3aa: CASSLTGLGTEAFF

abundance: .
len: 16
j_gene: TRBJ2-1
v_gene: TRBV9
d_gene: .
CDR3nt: TGTGCCAGCAGCGTAGTGGGGCAGGGCTCCTACAATGAGCAGTTCTTC
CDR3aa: CASSVVGQGSYNEQFF

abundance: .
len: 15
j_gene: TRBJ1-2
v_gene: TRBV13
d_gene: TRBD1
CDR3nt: TGTGCCAGCAGCTTAGGCCACGGGACAGGGGACGGCTACACCTTC
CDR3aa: CASSLGHGTGDGYTF

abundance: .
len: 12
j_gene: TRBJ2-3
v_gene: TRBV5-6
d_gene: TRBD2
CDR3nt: TGTGCCAGCAGCTTTACTAGCGGGGAGCAGTATTTT
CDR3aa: CASSFTSGEQYF

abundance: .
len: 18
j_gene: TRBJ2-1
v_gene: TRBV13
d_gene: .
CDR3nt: TGTGCCAGCAGCACAAAAGGAAACCGGGACTCGCATCCTGGTGAGCAGTTCTTC
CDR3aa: CASSTKGNRDSHPGEQFF

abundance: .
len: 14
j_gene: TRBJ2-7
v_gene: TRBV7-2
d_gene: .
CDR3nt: TGTGCCAGCAGCTTCCGAGTACGGGCCTACGAGCAGTACTTC
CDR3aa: CASSFRVRAYEQYF

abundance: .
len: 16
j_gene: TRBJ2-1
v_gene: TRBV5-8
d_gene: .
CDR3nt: TGTGCCAGCAGCTTGGCCCTGGACAGAGTGGAAAATGAGCAGTTCTTC
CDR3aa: CASSLALDRVENEQFF

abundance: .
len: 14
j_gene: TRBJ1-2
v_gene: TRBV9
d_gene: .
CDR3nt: TGTGCCAGCAGCACACAGGAGAAATCCTGTGGCTACACCTTC
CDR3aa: CASSTQEKSCGYTF

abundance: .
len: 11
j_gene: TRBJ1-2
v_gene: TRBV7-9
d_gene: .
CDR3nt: TGTGCCAGCACAGGTAGTCCCGGCTACACCTTC
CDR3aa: CASTGSPGYTF